A selection of T cell receptor beta chains follows, all from one sample in a study of blood T cell repertoires in COVID-19. Using immunoSEQ multiplex PCR, the repertoire was profiled, and TCRdb retains in-frame clones only, with some absent. This sample has roughly 150,000 clones, with about 85% found just once. Sequenced input: peripheral blood. The receptors shown here come from a woman aged 70-85 years with acute or convalescent COVID-19. Both conserved end residues are trimmed from each CDR3.

cdr3_aa,v_call,cdr3_length,j_call
ASSSRDRAGYT,TRBV7-9,11,TRBJ1-2
ASSQPRTGWDNSPLH,TRBV3-1/TRBV3-2,15,TRBJ1-6
ASSLTEGVREKLF,TRBV7-9,13,TRBJ1-4
ASSQDPGWVGGLFDTYGYT,TRBV3-1/TRBV3-2,19,TRBJ1-2
ATDPEEAKNIQY,TRBV23-1,12,TRBJ2-4
ATSKVRGIDTEAF,TRBV15,13,TRBJ1-1
ASSLQGQPQH,TRBV27,10,TRBJ1-5
ASSRGLANEQF,TRBV4-3,11,TRBJ2-1
ASSLTSGSSYNEQF,TRBV11-2,14,TRBJ2-1
ASSDGGGTPTDTQY,TRBV25-1,14,TRBJ2-3
ASSLARGTENYGYT,TRBV5-1,14,TRBJ1-2
ASSQGTGGQPQH,TRBV3-1/TRBV3-2,12,TRBJ1-5
ASSLSAGGSAGYT,TRBV7-9,13,TRBJ1-2
ASSIVTAQGGGYT,TRBV19,13,TRBJ1-2
ASSLGTDGNTIY,TRBV3-1/TRBV3-2,12,TRBJ1-3
ASSPGLAGRGSTDTQY,TRBV3-1/TRBV3-2,16,TRBJ2-3
ASGPPVNSQPQH,TRBV27,12,TRBJ1-5
SVPGRGGNEQF,TRBV29-1,11,TRBJ2-1
ASSFTSGGYEQY,TRBV11-2,12,TRBJ2-7
ASSPGGAGASSYNEQF,TRBV5-4,16,TRBJ2-1
ASHTFGGGTKETQY,TRBV5-6,14,TRBJ2-5
AWSRLDTEAF,TRBV30,10,TRBJ1-1
ASSIRTVRSGANVLT,TRBV18,15,TRBJ2-6
ASSFEPGGRDEKLF,TRBV28,14,TRBJ1-4
ASSTLRGSADTQY,TRBV5-8,13,TRBJ2-3
ASSAGSSGNTIY,TRBV9,12,TRBJ1-3
ASSLKSTGELF,TRBV7-9,11,TRBJ2-2
ASSRNRGGLTEAF,TRBV19,13,TRBJ1-1
ASSLGIGTGSTDTQY,TRBV5-8,15,TRBJ2-3
ASSQARQRYGYT,TRBV3-1/TRBV3-2,12,TRBJ1-2
ASSVEASSYNSPLH,TRBV2,14,TRBJ1-6
ASSSLTGSYYGYT,TRBV7-9,13,TRBJ1-2
ASAWTGGADTQY,TRBV5-4,12,TRBJ2-3
ASSLGLLVGETQY,TRBV5-4,13,TRBJ2-5
ASSPGTSPTDTQY,TRBV7-9,13,TRBJ2-3
ASSDPYTGGNYGYT,TRBV25-1,14,TRBJ1-2
ATVGETSTDTQY,TRBV2,12,TRBJ2-3
ASSSRWGAEAF,TRBV28,11,TRBJ1-1
ASSREIRNQPQH,TRBV2,12,TRBJ1-5
ASSSRLTGRNTEAF,TRBV28,14,TRBJ1-1
ASSRGSAGELF,TRBV5-1,11,TRBJ2-2
ASSQVSGGNSYEQY,TRBV3-1/TRBV3-2,14,TRBJ2-7
ASSVVPSGAFTGELF,TRBV9,15,TRBJ2-2
ASSPWGQGNTEAF,TRBV18,13,TRBJ1-1
ASSPWIGTGVSLTEAF,TRBV7-2,16,TRBJ1-1
ASSDRGRYGYT,TRBV6-2/TRBV6-3,11,TRBJ1-2
ASSSIDRSLFSPLH,TRBV7-9,14,TRBJ1-6
ASSPRTGANYGYT,TRBV6-5,13,TRBJ1-2
ASSLGASISGNTIY,TRBV5-6,14,TRBJ1-3
ASSVATDRAGNTIY,TRBV9,14,TRBJ1-3
AWSSGTGYGYT,TRBV30,11,TRBJ1-2
ASRPRGTEAF,TRBV12-3/TRBV12-4,10,TRBJ1-1
SASLGDTQY,TRBV20-1,9,TRBJ2-3
ASSFGGADTQY,TRBV7-2,11,TRBJ2-3